This T cell receptor (beta chain) was sequenced during a study of blood T cells in healthy people across ages. Germline V gene lookup returns CDR1 SGHRS and CDR2 YFSETQ. This CDR3 region has 15 residues. PCR was performed a second time for roughly 6 to 12 cycles using a sample-barcoded 5' primer and a J-beta primer mix. TCRdb fed the 5' RACE reads into MiXCR, producing one record per CDR3 protein. This sample yields around 1,500,000 distinct CDR3 sequences, of which approximately 40% are seen a single time; approximately 7.9% belongs to the top ten. Specimen: blood. This sequence originates from a young woman in good health. This chain joins TRBV5-1 and TRBJ2-7, with D possibly TRBD2 on 6 matching bases. The J call may be mistaken, given a closer DNA end match to TRBJ2-5. The CDR3 region is CASSRLEGTQETQYF. Here the CDR3 DNA reads TGCGCCAGCAGCCGTCTGGAGGGGACTCAAGAGACCCAGTACTTC.